This T cell receptor (beta chain) was recovered during a study of early T cells in non-severe SARS-CoV-2 infection. Overall study: Bulk RNA from unsorted whole blood was sequenced; chains were unpaired. Study-wide results and caveats: Matching with VDJdb favored anti-spike CD8 responses (missing private and CD4 specificities).

The protocol attached unique molecular identifiers to individual cDNA molecules. TCRdb passed the 5' RACE reads through MiXCR, listing each CDR3 protein once. The data show 100,000 to 140,000 distinct CDR3 sequences, 8.5% to 14% seen once. By share, this clonotype ranks as medium-sized. The antigen is undetermined. V lost 2 bases and J lost 2, with 15 bases in between. The length of the CDR3 is 16 residues. Germline V gene data show CDR1 as SGHTA and CDR2 as FQGNSA. This clonotype was sampled from an adult who was a healthcare worker with PCR-confirmed SARS-CoV-2 infection or an uninfected control (not recorded which). The chain links TRBV7-2 to TRBJ2-5, with D unresolved. The specimen was whole blood. The CDR3 sequence is CASSLMYGQSQETQYF. The CDR3 bases are TGTGCCAGCAGCTTAATGTATGGGCAGTCGCAAGAGACCCAGTACTTC.